The 12 T cell receptor beta chains below all came from one sample that was sequenced in a study of graft-versus-host responses after intestinal transplantation (dated by TCRdb to about 2021). The method behind the library was the immunoSEQ multiplex PCR assay. Here the immuneACCESS table is served through TCRdb, limited to in-frame sequences with V and J called. Missing clones are a known gap in these copies; in checked studies unresolved V genes cover under half, and the rest lacks a known reason. This sample holds tens of thousands of clones; 80% to 95% were observed only once. The biggest ten clones account for around 7% of the sample. Material: bone marrow, obtained around 730 days after intestinal transplantation. These receptor sequences come from a human patient who received an intestinal transplant, so some T cells may come from the graft donor.

The chain is built from TRBV29-1 and TRBJ1-3; 9 bases map to TRBD1. Germline trimming cut 7 bases from V and 0 bases from J; bases unmatched to any gene: 13. The CDR3 is 17 amino acids. In germline, CDR1 is SQVTM, CDR2 ANQGSEA. The CDR3 bases are TGCAGCGCGGCCACAGGGGGCTCCGGGGGCTCTGGAAACACCATATATTTT. Its protein product is CSAATGGSGGSGNTIYF.

The chain is built from TRBV29-1 and TRBJ2-4, with 14 bases fitting TRBD2. This CDR3 region has 17 residues. V dropped 6 bases and J dropped 9; count of bases not matched to a gene: 16. Germline V lookup: CDR1 SQVTM, CDR2 ANQGSEA. This chain's CDR3 is CSVPGTSGSGSFSIQYF. The CDR3 DNA follows: TGCAGCGTCCCCGGGACTAGCGGGAGTGGGTCCTTTTCCATTCAGTACTTC.

In its sample, this clone was seen a few times. The chain combines TRBV14 with TRBJ2-7, with D tentatively TRBD1 (6 bases). Trimming stripped 1 base from V and 5 bases from J, with 15 bases between. CDR1 is SGHDN, CDR2 FVKESK, per germline. CDR3 length equals 15 residues. This chain's CDR3 is CASSQGARGSDEQYF. As DNA, the CDR3 is TGTGCCAGCAGCCAAGGTGCCAGGGGTTCAGACGAGCAGTACTTC.

This clone was seen only a few times. This chain uses TRBV29-1 with TRBJ1-1; 7 bases align to TRBD1. V lost 6 bases and J lost 5; bases outside the gene matches: 3. The CDR3 spans 11 residues. CDR1 SQVTM and CDR2 ANQGSEA come from the germline V gene. This CDR3 reads CSVTGETEAFF. The CDR3 coding sequence is TGCAGCGTCACAGGGGAAACTGAAGCTTTCTTT.

In the case of this clone: Within the sample, other DNA sequences also encode this same CDR3. The chain carries TRBV6-5 and TRBJ2-2; D ambiguous. Germline V gene lookup returns CDR1 MNHEY and CDR2 SVGAGI. CDR3 length: 13 residues. V was pared by 0 bases and J by 5 bases, with 4 bases between. CDR3 loop: CASSYSSTGELFF. Written as DNA, the CDR3 is TGTGCCAGCAGTTACTCTTCAACCGGGGAGCTGTTTTTT.

By its share, this clone is medium-sized. The CDR3 DNA reads TGTGCCATCGGGGCGGGAGGGCCCTACGAGCAGTACTTC. Translated: CAIGAGGPYEQYF. The chain carries TRBV10-3 and TRBJ2-7; the match to TRBD2 covers 9 bases. Germline V gene sequence: CDR1 ENHRY, CDR2 SYGVKD. The CDR3 is 13 residues long. The ends lost 8 bases at V and 2 bases at J; junction bases unmatched: 4.

The chain carries TRBV6-5 and TRBJ2-3; no reliable D call. From germline, CDR1 is MNHEY and CDR2 SVGAGI. V dropped 6 bases and J dropped 1 base, with 8 bases sitting between them. The CDR3 contains 13 residues. CDR3 in amino acids: CASSRPGTDTQYF. CDR3 nucleotides: TGTGCCAGCAGCCGCCCGGGCACAGATACGCAGTATTTT.

The chain joins TRBV7-6 to TRBJ2-2; 10 bases are shared with TRBD2. The CDR3 is 16 amino acids. Germline-derived CDR1 and CDR2 are SGHVS and FNYEAQ. J was trimmed by 2 bases and V by 5 bases; bases with no gene match: 5. CDR3: CASSPRTSGNTGELFF. As DNA, the CDR3 is TGTGCCAGCAGCCCGCGGACTAGCGGAAACACCGGGGAGCTGTTTTTT.

The chain couples TRBV4-2 to TRBJ2-2; D gene ambiguous. V was shortened by 3 bases and J by 2 bases, with 4 bases between the two germline ends. The germline V gene encodes CDR1 LGHNA and CDR2 YNFKEQ. The CDR3 has 13 amino acids. The DNA for the CDR3 is TGTGCCAGCAGCCACTTAAACACCGGGGAGCTGTTTTTT. Protein: CASSHLNTGELFF.

The V gene is TRBV9, the J gene TRBJ1-1; 7 bases agree with TRBD1. Losses at the gene ends were 2 bases for V and 5 bases for J; bases not matched to a gene: 9. In germline, CDR1 is SGDLS, CDR2 YYNGEE. The CDR3 is 15 residues long. CDR3 in amino acids: CASSVSQGLNTEAFF. In DNA form, the CDR3 reads TGTGCCAGCAGCGTCTCACAGGGGCTCAATACTGAAGCTTTCTTT.

This sequence joins TRBV6-6 and TRBJ2-3; 8 nucleotides match TRBD1. The germline V gene has CDR1 MNHNY and CDR2 SVGAGI (reference sequence). After removal of 11 bases from V and 1 base from J, the junction contained 5 bases not matched to a gene. The CDR3 sequence is 13 residues long. Here the CDR3 reads CASWGQGTDTQYF. The CDR3 DNA reads TGTGCCTCCTGGGGACAGGGCACAGATACGCAGTATTTT.

This clone has just a few counts. This rearrangement joins TRBV14 to TRBJ2-7, with D possibly TRBD1 on 6 matching bases. Germline CDR1 reads SGHDN; CDR2 reads FVKESK. This CDR3 is 14 amino acids long. V lost 2 bases and J 2 bases, leaving 10 bases between the germline ends. CDR3 DNA: TGTGCCAGCAGCCAACGGGACACCGCCTACGAGCAGTACTTC. Its protein is CASSQRDTAYEQYF.